This T cell receptor (beta chain) was documented in a study of T cell repertoires in cytomegalovirus infection. Per germline, CDR1 SGHDT and CDR2 YYEEEE. The CDR3 spans 12 residues. V was trimmed by 4 bases and J by 5 bases, leaving 8 bases between them. One entry per CDR3 protein, called by TCRdb with MiXCR from the reads. The sample yields 270,000 or so distinct CDR3 sequences, about 18% seen once. Sequences were obtained from CD8+ T cells from PBMCs. The chain uses TRBV5-6 and TRBJ2-3; D uncertain. This receptor was obtained from a human donor in good health (CMV status not recorded). Some clones in this sample may be carry-over from other donors' samples. The CDR3 loop reads CASSPFGDTQYF. The CDR3 DNA is TGTGCCAGCAGCCCGTTCGGAGATACGCAGTATTTT.